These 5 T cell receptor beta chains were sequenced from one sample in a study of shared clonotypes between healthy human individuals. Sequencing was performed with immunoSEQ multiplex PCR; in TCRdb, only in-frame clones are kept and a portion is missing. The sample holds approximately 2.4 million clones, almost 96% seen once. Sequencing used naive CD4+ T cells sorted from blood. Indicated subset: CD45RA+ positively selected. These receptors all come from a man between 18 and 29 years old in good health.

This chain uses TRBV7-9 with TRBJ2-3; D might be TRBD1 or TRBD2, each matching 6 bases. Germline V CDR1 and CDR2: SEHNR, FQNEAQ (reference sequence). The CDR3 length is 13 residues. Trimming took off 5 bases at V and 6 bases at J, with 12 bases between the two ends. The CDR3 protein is CASSRPGADTQYF. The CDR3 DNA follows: TGTGCCAGCAGCCGGCCGGGGGCCGATACGCAGTATTTT.

CDR3 nucleotides: TGTGCCAGCAGGATACCGGGACAGGGAACCTACGAGCAGTACTTC. This translates into CASRIPGQGTYEQYF. The chain recombines TRBV2 with TRBJ2-7, with TRBD1 identical over 9 bases. Germline trimming cut 6 bases from V and 2 bases from J; bases unmatched to any gene: 8. Germline V CDR1 and CDR2: SNHLY, FYNNEI. This CDR3 is 15 amino acids long.

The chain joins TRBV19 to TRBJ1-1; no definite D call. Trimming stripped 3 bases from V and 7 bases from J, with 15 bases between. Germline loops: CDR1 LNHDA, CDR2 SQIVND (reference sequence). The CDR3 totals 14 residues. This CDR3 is CASSIRSSGSEAFF. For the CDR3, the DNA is TGTGCCAGTAGTATCCGGTCATCTGGCAGTGAAGCTTTCTTT.

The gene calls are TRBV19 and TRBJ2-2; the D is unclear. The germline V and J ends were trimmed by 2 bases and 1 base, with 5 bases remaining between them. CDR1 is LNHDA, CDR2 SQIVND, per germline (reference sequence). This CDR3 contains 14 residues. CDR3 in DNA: TGTGCCAGTAGTATACGGCAGAACACCGGGGAGCTGTTTTTT. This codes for CASSIRQNTGELFF.

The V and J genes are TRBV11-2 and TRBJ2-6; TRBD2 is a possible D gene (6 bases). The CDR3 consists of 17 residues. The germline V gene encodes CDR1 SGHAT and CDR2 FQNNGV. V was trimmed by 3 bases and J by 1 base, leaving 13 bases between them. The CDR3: CASSFLVAGSGANVLTF. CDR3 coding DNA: TGTGCCAGCAGCTTCCTCGTTGCGGGGTCTGGGGCCAACGTCCTGACTTTC.